This T cell receptor beta chain was obtained from a study of cytomegalovirus exposure and HLA in healthy donors (dated by TCRdb to 2016 to 2017). With respect to the entire study: According to a later analysis, the 120 validation repertoires were produced on the same platform as the approximately 690 repertoires of the first cohort. The study aimed to test whether cataloging public T cell receptors could reveal signatures of past pathogen exposure. Along with the approximately 620-subject first cohort, a separate validation cohort of more than 90 different subjects was used. The study combined high-throughput TCR immunosequencing, statistical association of individual TCRs with disease status, and machine learning to predict cytomegalovirus infection status. General findings and caveats noted by the study authors: According to the authors, the approach could potentially be generalized to other disease states and immunological phenotypes. A later analysis had no HLA typing for the validation cohort, so co-occurrence there was scored across all 130 or so repertoires. Cytomegalovirus status was reported to be diagnosed by the classifier with high specificity and sensitivity in both the original and validation cohorts. Three of the identified cytomegalovirus-associated TCR beta chains were confirmed in vitro to be specific for cytomegalovirus antigens. Subsequent analysis determined that TCRs grouped into clusters in the first cohort also showed a tendency toward co-occurrence across the 120 or so validation repertoires, and 94% of cluster scores exceeded 0. Across donors, most TCR sequences were observed very rarely, whereas some public TCRs were present in many individuals. The study gave a list of about 160 TCR beta chains associated with cytomegalovirus.

Unmatched junction bases come to 10, with V trimmed by 4 bases and J by 2 bases. The cysteine opens and the phenylalanine closes a CDR3 of 16 amino acids. Only the CDR3 DNA stays, 48 bases, in frame from base 1. CDR1 and CDR2 are drawn from the germline V gene: MNHEY, SVGAGI. Libraries were built with the immunoSEQ multiplex PCR assay. As for the authors' bioinformatics: To diagnose cytomegalovirus status from the catalog of TCR beta chain sequences, a statistical classification framework was built. TCRdb provides this immuneACCESS table in a form limited to in-frame rearrangements. Some clones are lacking; in checked studies, under half of them reflect an unresolved V gene, and why the rest are absent is not known. D and trimming were read from the DNA, whereas the V and J calls and clone size are those reported in that table. Across this sample there are over 85,000 clones, with around 93% seen only once. Approximately 1.1% of the sample rests with the top ten.

The donors belonged to the validation cohort of about 120 subjects, which was separate from the approximately 700-subject first cohort. A note on this clone: Its target antigen remains unknown. No base quality values were provided; no much bigger clone lies one nucleotide off.

The receptor's source is a woman aged 25 to 39 in good health and CMV-seropositive. Here the chain combines TRBV6-5 and TRBJ1-2, and 7 bases in between align with TRBD1. Sequenced sample: PBMCs. The nucleotides are TGTGCCAGCAGTTCGGCTAGGGACAGAAGAAACTATGGCTACACCTTC. Its protein reads: CASSSARDRRNYGYTF.